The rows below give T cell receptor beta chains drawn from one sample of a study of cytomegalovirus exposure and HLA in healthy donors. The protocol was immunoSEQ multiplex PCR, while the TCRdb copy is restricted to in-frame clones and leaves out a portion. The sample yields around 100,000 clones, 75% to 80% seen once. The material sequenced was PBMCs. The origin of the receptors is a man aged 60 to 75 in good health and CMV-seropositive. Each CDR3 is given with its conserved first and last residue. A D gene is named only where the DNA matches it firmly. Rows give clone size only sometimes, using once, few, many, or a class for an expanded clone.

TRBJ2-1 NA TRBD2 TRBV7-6 CASSALRGNLYNEQFF TGTGCCAGCAGCGCTCTGCGGGGGAACCTCTACAATGAGCAGTTCTTC
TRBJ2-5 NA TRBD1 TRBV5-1 CASSLGQGAGETQYF TGCGCCAGCAGCTTGGGACAGGGGGCCGGAGAGACCCAGTACTTC
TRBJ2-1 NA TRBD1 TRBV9 CASSVAQGTGRALYNEQFF TGTGCCAGCAGCGTAGCCCAGGGGACAGGGAGGGCTCTCTACAATGAGCAGTTCTTC
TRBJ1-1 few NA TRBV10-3 CAISDIENTEAFF TGTGCCATCAGTGACATAGAGAACACTGAAGCTTTCTTT
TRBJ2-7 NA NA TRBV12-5 CASGLGEGVPRFEQYF TGTGCTAGTGGTTTGGGCGAGGGCGTCCCTCGTTTCGAGCAGTACTTC
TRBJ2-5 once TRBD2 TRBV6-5 CASRSTSVKTQYF TGTGCCAGCAGATCAACTAGCGTAAAGACCCAGTACTTC
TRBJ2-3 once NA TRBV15 CATSLGLGGSTDTQYF TGTGCCACCAGCTTGGGGCTAGGGGGAAGCACAGATACGCAGTATTTT
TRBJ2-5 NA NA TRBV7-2 CASSQGLRETQYF TGTGCCAGCAGCCAAGGACTGAGGGAGACCCAGTACTTC
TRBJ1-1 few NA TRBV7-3 CASSLAGKAEAFF TGTGCCAGCAGCTTAGCAGGGAAGGCTGAAGCTTTCTTT
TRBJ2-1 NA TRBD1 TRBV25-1 CASSDGGQPSYNEQFF TGTGCCAGCAGTGATGGGGGACAGCCTTCCTACAATGAGCAGTTCTTC
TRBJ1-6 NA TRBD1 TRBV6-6 CASSTKTGNSPLHF TGTGCCAGCAGTACGAAGACAGGGAATTCACCCCTCCACTTT
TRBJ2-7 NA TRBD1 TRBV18 CASSPGQVSYEQYF TGTGCCAGCTCACCGGGACAGGTTTCCTACGAGCAGTACTTC
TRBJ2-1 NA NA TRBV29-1 CSVGNDGGYNEQFF TGCAGCGTTGGAAACGACGGGGGATACAATGAGCAGTTCTTC
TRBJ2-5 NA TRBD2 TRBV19 CASSIGGREAETQYF TGTGCCAGTAGTATAGGCGGGCGGGAGGCAGAGACCCAGTACTTC
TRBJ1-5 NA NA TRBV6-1 CASSEADRLNQPQHF TGTGCCAGCAGTGAAGCCGACAGACTCAATCAGCCCCAGCATTTT
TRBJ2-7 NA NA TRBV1 CTSGPRSLYEQYF TGCACCAGCGGGCCAAGAAGTCTATACGAGCAGTACTTC
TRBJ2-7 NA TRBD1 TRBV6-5 CASNPSTGAYEQYF TGTGCCAGCAACCCCTCGACAGGGGCCTACGAGCAGTACTTC
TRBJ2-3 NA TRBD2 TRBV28 CASSGGLAGVGDTQYF TGTGCCAGCAGTGGGGGACTAGCGGGGGTTGGAGATACGCAGTATTTT
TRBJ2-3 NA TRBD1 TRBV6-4 CASSETGTGYTDTQYF TGTGCCAGCAGCGAGACCGGGACAGGCTACACAGATACGCAGTATTTT
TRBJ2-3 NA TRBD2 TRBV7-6 CASSLALGAGGLDTQYF TGTGCCAGCAGCTTAGCCCTCGGAGCGGGGGGGCTGGATACGCAGTATTTT
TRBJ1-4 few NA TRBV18 CASSPGGRVNEKLFF TGTGCCAGCTCACCAGGGGGCAGGGTTAATGAAAAACTGTTTTTT
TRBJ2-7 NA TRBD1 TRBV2 CASTRDSDYEQYF TGTGCCAGCACCCGGGACAGCGATTACGAGCAGTACTTC
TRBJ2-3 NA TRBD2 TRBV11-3 CASSLRRGGTDTQYF TGTGCCAGCAGCTTAAGGCGGGGGGGCACAGATACGCAGTATTTT
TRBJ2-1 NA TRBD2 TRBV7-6 CASSLAPSGGPSYNEQFF TGTGCCAGCAGCTTAGCGCCTAGCGGGGGACCCTCCTACAATGAGCAGTTCTTC
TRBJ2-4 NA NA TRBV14 CASSQDRYYGLAKNIQYF TGTGCCAGCAGCCAAGACCGGTACTACGGGTTAGCCAAAAACATTCAGTACTTC
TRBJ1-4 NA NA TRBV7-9 CATSLQGRGSANEKLFF TGTGCCACCTCGCTACAGGGAAGGGGTTCGGCTAATGAAAAACTGTTTTTT
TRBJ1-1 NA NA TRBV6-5 CASFRGTEAFF TGTGCCAGTTTCAGGGGAACTGAAGCTTTCTTT
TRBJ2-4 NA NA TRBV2 CASSEILESIQYF TGTGCCAGCAGTGAAATTCTGGAGAGCATTCAGTACTTC
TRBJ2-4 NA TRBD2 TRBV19 CASSIDSSGGANIQYF TGTGCCAGTAGTATCGATAGTAGCGGGGGGGCAAACATTCAGTACTTC
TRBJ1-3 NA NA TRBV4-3 CASSQEVGSGNTIYF TGCGCCAGCAGCCAAGAAGTCGGCTCTGGAAACACCATATATTTT
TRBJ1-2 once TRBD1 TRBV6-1 CASKGDSGEAGYTF TGTGCCAGCAAAGGGGACAGTGGCGAAGCTGGCTACACCTTC
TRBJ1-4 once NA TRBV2 CASSYGGTNEKLFF TGTGCCAGCTCGTACGGGGGAACTAATGAAAAACTGTTTTTT
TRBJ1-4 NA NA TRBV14 CASSQAGSGEKLFF TGTGCCAGCAGCCAAGCTGGGAGCGGTGAAAAACTGTTTTTT
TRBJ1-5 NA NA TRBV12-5 CASGLGGGSWPQHF TGTGCTAGTGGTTTGGGCGGGGGATCATGGCCCCAGCATTTT
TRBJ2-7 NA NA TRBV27 CASSLLTGAYEQYF TGTGCCAGCAGTTTATTAACAGGAGCCTACGAGCAGTACTTC
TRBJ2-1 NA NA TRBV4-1 CASSQGGTGYHEQFF TGCGCCAGCAGCCAAGGGGGAACAGGTTACCATGAGCAGTTCTTC
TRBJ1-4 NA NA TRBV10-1 CASRDTGKLFF TGCGCCAGCAGAGACACTGGAAAACTGTTTTTT
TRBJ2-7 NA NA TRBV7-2 CASSLPTAYEQYF TGTGCCAGCAGCTTACCCACAGCCTACGAGCAGTACTTC
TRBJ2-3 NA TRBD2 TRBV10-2 CASRGLAGEPRDTQYF TGCGCCAGCAGGGGACTAGCGGGGGAGCCACGAGATACGCAGTATTTT
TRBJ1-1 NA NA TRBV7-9 CASSLGRLNTEAFF TGTGCCAGCAGCTTGGGCAGGCTGAACACTGAAGCTTTCTTT
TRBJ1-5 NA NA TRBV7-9 CASSRTGNQPQHF TGTGCCAGCAGCCGAACAGGGAATCAGCCCCAGCATTTT
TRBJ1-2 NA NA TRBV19 CASSIGGGGNYGYTF TGTGCCAGTAGTATAGGAGGGGGGGGAAACTATGGCTACACCTTC
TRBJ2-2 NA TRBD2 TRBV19 CASKEGLPTGELFF TGTGCCAGTAAGGAGGGACTACCGACCGGGGAGCTGTTTTTT
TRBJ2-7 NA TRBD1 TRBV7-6 CASSFAQGVSYEQYF TGTGCCAGCAGCTTTGCACAGGGGGTTTCCTACGAGCAGTACTTC